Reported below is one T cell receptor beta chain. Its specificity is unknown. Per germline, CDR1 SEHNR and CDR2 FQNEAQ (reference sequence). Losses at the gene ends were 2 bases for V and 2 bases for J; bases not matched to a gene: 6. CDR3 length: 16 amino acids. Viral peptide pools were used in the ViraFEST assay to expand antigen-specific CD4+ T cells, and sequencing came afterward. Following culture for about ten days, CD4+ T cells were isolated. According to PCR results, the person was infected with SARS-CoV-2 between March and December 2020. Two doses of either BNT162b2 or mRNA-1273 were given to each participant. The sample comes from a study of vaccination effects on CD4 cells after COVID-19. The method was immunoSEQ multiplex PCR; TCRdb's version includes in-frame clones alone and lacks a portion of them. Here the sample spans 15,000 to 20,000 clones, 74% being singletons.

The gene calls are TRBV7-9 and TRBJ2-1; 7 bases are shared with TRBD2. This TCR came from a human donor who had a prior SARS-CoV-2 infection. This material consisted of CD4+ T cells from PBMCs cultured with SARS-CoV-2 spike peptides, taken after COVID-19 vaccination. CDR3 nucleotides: TGTGCCAGCAGCTTAAGCCTAGCGGACGCCTACAATGAGCAGTTCTTC. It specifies CASSLSLADAYNEQFF.